A single sample is the source of the 14 T cell receptor beta chains below, sequenced in a study of T cell responses to AZD1222 COVID-19 vaccine. The repertoire was sequenced with immunoSEQ multiplex PCR; TCRdb's copy has only in-frame clones and lacks some. The sample records around 83,000 clones, about nine tenths being singletons. The sample here was peripheral blood, taken 28 days after the second AZD1222 dose. The receptor source for this set is an adult who received the AZD1222 COVID-19 vaccine.

The chain couples TRBV7-9 to TRBJ2-1, with a weak D call TRBD2 (5 bases). CDR3 length: 12 residues. The V end was cut by 3 bases, the J end by 6 bases, with 6 bases between. Looked up from germline, CDR1 is SEHNR and CDR2 is FQNEAQ (reference sequence). DNA of the CDR3: TGTGCCAGCAGCTTCACTAGCAATGAGCAGTTCTTC. It encodes CASSFTSNEQFF. The variable domain in full, completed from reference TRBV7-9 and TRBJ2-1, reads DTGVSQNPRHKITKRGQNVTFRCDPISEHNRLYWYRQTLGQGPEFLTYFQNEAQLEKSRLLSDRFSAERPKGSFSTLEIQRTEQGDSAMYLCASSFTSNEQFFGPGTRLTVL.

This clone has more than one count but fewer than ten. The chain couples TRBV28 to TRBJ1-2; 11 bases are a match to TRBD1. Per germline, CDR1 MDHEN and CDR2 SYDVKM. V shed 4 bases, J shed 5 bases, and the junction held 6 bases outside the gene matches. This CDR3 region has 15 residues. CDR3 sequence reads: CASSYPGQGAYGYTF. The CDR3 bases are TGTGCCAGCAGTTACCCTGGACAGGGGGCGTATGGCTACACCTTC.

This clone was counted a few times. The chain combines TRBV19 with TRBJ2-7; the D is unclear. CDR1 is LNHDA and CDR2 is SQIVND in the germline V gene (reference sequence). The CDR3 has 14 residues. Trimming took 3 bases from V and 0 from J, leaving 9 bases between them. CDR3: CASSIPGHSYEQYF. CDR3 in DNA: TGTGCCAGTAGTATTCCAGGTCACTCCTACGAGCAGTACTTC.

The V gene is TRBV6-2 or TRBV6-3, the J gene TRBJ1-4; 9 positions match TRBD1. The J segment lost 3 bases and the V segment lost 6 bases, leaving 8 bases of the junction unmatched. Per germline, CDR1 MNHEY and CDR2 SVGEGT. The CDR3 totals 16 residues. CDR3 sequence: CASSRGQGGANEKLFF. CDR3 nucleotide sequence: TGTGCCAGCAGCCGGGGACAGGGAGGCGCTAATGAAAAACTGTTTTTT.

This clone was counted a single time. The chain employs TRBV30 and TRBJ2-2; D might be TRBD2 (5 bases). The CDR3 consists of 13 residues. Trimming left V 5 bases short and J 0 bases short, with 7 bases between. The germline V gene encodes CDR1 GTSNPN and CDR2 SVGIG (reference sequence). CDR3 nucleotides: TGTGCCTGGCGGGGATCGAACACCGGGGAGCTGTTTTTT. It translates to CAWRGSNTGELFF.

The chain is built from TRBV27 and TRBJ2-1; 9 bases map to TRBD2. The CDR3 sequence is 16 residues long. CDR1 MNHEY and CDR2 SMNVEV come from the germline V gene (reference sequence). V trimming: 4 bases; J trimming: 5 bases; junction bases outside the gene matches: 9. The CDR3 DNA reads as TGTGCCAGCAGTTCCCTCAGGCGGGGGGGCGACAATGAGCAGTTCTTC. This encodes CASSSLRRGGDNEQFF.

This chain joins TRBV27 and TRBJ2-7, with TRBD1 matching 9 bases. The CDR3 has 14 amino acids. Germline V lookup: CDR1 MNHEY, CDR2 SMNVEV (reference sequence). V shed 2 bases and J 6 bases; nucleotides not matched to a gene: 5. CDR3 nucleotides: TGTGCCAGCAGTTTAAACAGGGGGCAGGTCGAGCAGTACTTC. Translating it yields CASSLNRGQVEQYF.

In this sample, this clone turned up a few times. The chain has TRBV14 and TRBJ1-3; D remains ambiguous. The V and J ends lost 2 bases and 4 bases respectively, with 9 bases between them. The CDR3 is made up of 14 amino acids. The germline V gene encodes CDR1 SGHDN and CDR2 FVKESK. CDR3 residues: CASSQMVTGNTIYF. DNA of the CDR3: TGTGCCAGCAGCCAAATGGTTACCGGAAACACCATATATTTT. The full variable domain, completed using reference TRBV14 and TRBJ1-3, is EAGVTQFPSHSVIEKGQTVTLRCDPISGHDNLYWYRRVMGKEIKFLLHFVKESKQDESGMPNNRFLAERTGGTYSTLKVQPAELEDSGVYFCASSQMVTGNTIYFGEGSWLTVV.

V gene TRBV9 combines with J gene TRBJ2-5, with D possibly TRBD2 on 6 matching bases. CDR1 SGDLS and CDR2 YYNGEE come from the germline V gene. This CDR3 contains 16 residues. The V end was cut by 2 bases, the J end by 1 base, with 15 bases between. CDR3 in DNA: TGTGCCAGCAGCGTCGCCGTCGGAGCGGGCCAAGAGACCCAGTACTTC. Translated, it gives CASSVAVGAGQETQYF. Full variable domain (rest looked up from reference TRBV9 and TRBJ2-5): DSGVTQTPKHLITATGQRVTLRCSPRSGDLSVYWYQQSLDQGLQFLIQYYNGEERAKGNILERFSAQQFPDLHSELNLSSLELGDSALYFCASSVAVGAGQETQYFGPGTRLLVL.

This clone was picked up one time. The chain combines TRBV3-1 (or the pseudogene TRBV3-2) with TRBJ2-4; TRBD1 matches at 10 bases. The CDR3 is 15 amino acids. V lost 3 bases, J lost 7 bases, and 6 bases stayed unmatched. Looked up from germline, CDR1 is LGHDT and CDR2 is YNNKEL (reference sequence). CDR3 region: CASSHPGTGVNIQYF. CDR3 DNA sequence: TGTGCCAGCAGCCATCCCGGGACAGGGGTGAACATTCAGTACTTC.

The chain combines TRBV5-4 with TRBJ2-7; D is possibly TRBD2 (5 bases). Trimming stripped 10 bases from V and 2 bases from J, with 16 bases between. The CDR3 is 13 residues long. Germline V lookup: CDR1 SGHNT, CDR2 YYREEE (reference sequence). As DNA, the CDR3 is TGTGCCTCCTCGCCCTCCGGGACCTACGAGCAGTACTTC. It codes for CASSPSGTYEQYF.

The gene calls are TRBV3-1 (or the pseudogene TRBV3-2) and TRBJ1-1, with D possibly being TRBD1 (6 bases). The CDR3 length is 14 residues. From germline, CDR1 is LGHDT and CDR2 YNNKEL (reference sequence). V was pared by 1 base and J by 5 bases, with 11 bases between. Written as DNA, the CDR3 is TGTGCCAGCAGCCAAGTTCAGGGGAGAACTGAAGCTTTCTTT. It codes for CASSQVQGRTEAFF.

The chain joins TRBV7-9 to TRBJ2-1; the D is unclear. V shed 4 bases and J shed 0 bases, with 7 bases lying between them. Germline CDR1 and CDR2: SEHNR and FQNEAQ (reference sequence). The CDR3 covers 14 residues. The CDR3 nucleotides read TGTGCCAGCAGCTCCCTCTACTCCTACAATGAGCAGTTCTTC. Translation gives CASSSLYSYNEQFF.

CDR3 sequence reads: CASSLGLAAAGETQYF. Here the CDR3 DNA reads TGTGCCAGCAGCTTAGGACTAGCGGCAGCAGGAGAGACCCAGTACTTC. This chain links TRBV11-3 with TRBJ2-5; 9 positions match TRBD2. V shed 1 base, J shed 4 bases, and the junction held 7 bases outside the gene matches. Germline V gene sequence: CDR1 SGHNT, CDR2 YENEEA. The CDR3 length is 16 residues.